These 18 T cell receptor beta chains share one sample of origin, sequenced in a study of CD8 T cells in Susac syndrome. Reverse transcription of about 0.45 to 1 ug RNA was performed with random hexamers. TCRdb used MiXCR to reprocess the immunoSEQ multiplex PCR reads, holding one entry per CDR3 protein. The sample includes 330,000 or so distinct CDR3 sequences, approximately 91% of them seen just once. The sample comprised CD8+ T cells from PBMCs. Receptors were obtained from a human donor with multiple sclerosis.

This rearrangement joins TRBV9 to TRBJ1-4, with 8 bases matching TRBD1. Germline trimming cut 3 bases from V and 8 bases from J; bases unmatched to any gene: 12. CDR3 length: 16 residues. The V gene's germline CDR1 is SGDLS and CDR2 YYNGEE. This CDR3 is CASSGTDRGGQEKLFF. The CDR3 DNA reads as TGTGCCAGCAGCGGAACCGACAGGGGAGGACAAGAAAAACTGTTTTTT.

The V and J genes are TRBV9 and TRBJ2-7, with D possibly being TRBD2 (5 bases). The germline V gene has CDR1 SGDLS and CDR2 YYNGEE. The CDR3 is 13 residues long. Trimming removed 0 bases from V and 5 bases from J, with 9 bases in between. CDR3: CASSVEASHEQYF. DNA for the CDR3: TGTGCCAGCAGCGTAGAAGCTAGCCACGAGCAGTACTTC. The variable domain in full, completed from reference TRBV9 and TRBJ2-7, reads DSGVTQTPKHLITATGQRVTLRCSPRSGDLSVYWYQQSLDQGLQFLIQYYNGEERAKGNILERFSAQQFPDLHSELNLSSLELGDSALYFCASSVEASHEQYFGPGTRLTVT.

The J gene is TRBJ1-2, the V gene TRBV20-1, with 12 bases lining up with TRBD1. The J segment lost 6 bases and the V segment lost 6 bases, leaving 8 bases of the junction unmatched. Germline CDR1 DFQATT, CDR2 SNEGSKA (reference sequence). The CDR3 runs 14 residues. For the CDR3, the DNA is TGCAGTGCGGAATCCGGGACAGGGGGCGATGGCTACACCTTC. Its protein is CSAESGTGGDGYTF.

J is TRBJ2-1 and V is TRBV4-2, with D perhaps matching TRBD2 (5 bases). This CDR3 is 16 amino acids long. CDR1 and CDR2 (germline): LGHNA, YNFKEQ. The V end was cut by 2 bases, the J end by 7 bases, with 18 bases between. The CDR3 loop reads CASSQRWRSLHNEQFF. CDR3 sequence (DNA): TGTGCCAGCAGCCAACGCTGGAGGAGTCTGCATAATGAGCAGTTCTTC.

The chain uses TRBV6-5 and TRBJ1-2, with TRBD1 as a possible D gene (6 bases). CDR1 is MNHEY and CDR2 is SVGAGI in the germline V gene. The CDR3 runs 13 residues. V was cut by 0 bases and J by 10 bases, with 12 bases left in between. The CDR3, as DNA: TGTGCCAGCAGTTACTCGGACAGTCTCCCCTACACCTTC. Translating it yields CASSYSDSLPYTF.

V is TRBV7-2 and J is TRBJ2-1; 12 nucleotides line up with TRBD2. CDR3 size: 16 residues. The trim removed 7 bases at V and 1 base at J, leaving 5 bases unmatched. CDR1 SGHTA and CDR2 FQGNSA come from the germline V gene. As DNA, the CDR3 is TGTGCCAGCACCCCCCTAGCGGGAGGGTCCTACAATGAGCAGTTCTTC. It codes for CASTPLAGGSYNEQFF.

In nucleotides, the CDR3 is TGTGCCATCAGTGAGGAGGGGGGCTTCTCCTACGAGCAGTACTTC. Amino acid sequence: CAISEEGGFSYEQYF. V and J are TRBV10-3 and TRBJ2-7; D tentatively reads TRBD1 or TRBD2 (6 bases each). Germline V CDR1 and CDR2: ENHRY, SYGVKD. The CDR3 is made up of 15 amino acids. Trimming shortened V by 2 bases and J by 0 bases, and 11 bases separated the two germline ends.

The rearrangement uses TRBV9 and TRBJ2-7; D could derive from TRBD1 or TRBD2 (6 bases each). Trimming removed 3 bases from V and 3 bases from J, with 16 bases in between. Germline CDR1 reads SGDLS; CDR2 reads YYNGEE. The length of the CDR3 is 15 residues. CDR3 region: CASSGLPGAGYEQYF. CDR3 coding DNA: TGTGCCAGCAGCGGCCTGCCGGGGGCAGGCTACGAGCAGTACTTC.

The chain combines TRBV9 with TRBJ2-2, with TRBD2 identical over 14 bases. The germline V gene encodes CDR1 SGDLS and CDR2 YYNGEE. After removal of 3 bases from V and 0 bases from J, the junction contained 4 bases not matched to a gene. The CDR3 has 18 amino acids. This CDR3 reads CASSGGLAGGPNTGELFF. The CDR3 DNA sequence: TGTGCCAGCAGCGGAGGACTAGCGGGAGGCCCGAACACCGGGGAGCTGTTTTTT.

The chain joins TRBV12-2 to TRBJ2-7; the table calls TRBD2, which could not be checked here. TRBV12-2 represents a pseudogene. This CDR3 region has 18 residues. CDR3: CASRLLGLAGGRTYEQYF. The CDR3 nucleotides read TGTGCAAGTCGCTTACTAGGACTAGCGGGAGGGAGGACCTACGAGCAGTACTTC.

The rearrangement uses TRBV30 and TRBJ2-1; D not certain. The germline gives CDR1 GTSNPN, CDR2 SVGIG (reference sequence). V lost 0 bases, J lost 3 bases, and 6 bases lay in between. The CDR3 is 13 amino acids. In nucleotides, the CDR3 is TGTGCCTGGAGTGTACTGATCTACAATGAGCAGTTCTTC. This translates into CAWSVLIYNEQFF.

The rearrangement links TRBV7-9 to TRBJ2-2; D gene uncertain. V was cut by 5 bases and J by 4 bases, with 2 bases left in between. There are 11 residues in the CDR3. Germline CDR1 SEHNR, CDR2 FQNEAQ (reference sequence). CDR3 amino acids: CASSVTGELFF. The CDR3 bases are TGTGCCAGCAGCGTCACCGGGGAGCTGTTTTTT. Complete variable domain (other parts from reference TRBV7-9 and TRBJ2-2): DTGVSQNPRHKITKRGQNVTFRCDPISEHNRLYWYRQTLGQGPEFLTYFQNEAQLEKSRLLSDRFSAERPKGSFSTLEIQRTEQGDSAMYLCASSVTGELFFGEGSRLTVL.

The V call is TRBV19, the J call TRBJ2-7; unclear D gene. Germline-derived CDR1 and CDR2 are LNHDA and SQIVND (reference sequence). The CDR3 extends over 11 amino acids. Trimming removed 6 bases at V and 4 bases at J, with 7 bases between. CDR3 loop: CASRGPYEQYF. For the CDR3, the DNA is TGTGCCAGTAGAGGACCATACGAGCAGTACTTC.

The chain carries TRBV28 and TRBJ1-6; 7 nucleotides line up with TRBD1. Per germline, CDR1 MDHEN and CDR2 SYDVKM. V shed 6 bases and J 8 bases; nucleotides not matched to a gene: 7. The CDR3 is 14 residues long. The CDR3, as DNA: TGTGCCAGCAGACCAAGGGGGCCGGATTCACCCCTCCACTTT. This gives the protein CASRPRGPDSPLHF.

The gene calls are TRBV28 and TRBJ1-1, with TRBD1 matching 8 bases. With 1 base clipped from V and 4 bases from J, the junction kept 8 bases outside the gene matches. This CDR3 comprises 16 residues. CDR1 is MDHEN and CDR2 is SYDVKM in the germline V gene. The CDR3: CASSLSWAGGGTEAFF. CDR3 DNA sequence: TGTGCCAGCAGTTTATCCTGGGCAGGGGGCGGCACTGAAGCTTTCTTT.

V and J are TRBV13 and TRBJ2-3, with D perhaps TRBD2 (5 bases). The CDR3 length is 17 residues. Germline V CDR1 and CDR2: PRHDT, FYEKMQ (reference sequence). The V gene lost 5 bases and the J gene lost 1 base, with 19 bases spanning the gap. CDR3 sequence reads: CASSALGVLRGTDTQYF. Here the CDR3 DNA reads TGTGCCAGCAGCGCCCTTGGAGTCTTGCGGGGCACAGATACGCAGTATTTT.

This clonotype is a singleton in its sample. The gene calls are TRBV6-5 and TRBJ1-3; D is undetermined. Trimming shortened V by 2 bases and J by 1 base, and 6 bases separated the two germline ends. Germline loops: CDR1 MNHEY, CDR2 SVGAGI. The CDR3 length is 14 residues. CDR3 protein: CASSYAVSGNTIYF. CDR3 coding DNA: TGTGCCAGCAGTTACGCGGTATCTGGAAACACCATATATTTT.

The V and J genes are TRBV27 and TRBJ1-2; a possible D gene is TRBD1 (6 bases). There are 13 residues in the CDR3. In germline, CDR1 is MNHEY, CDR2 SMNVEV (reference sequence). The V and J ends lost 5 bases and 6 bases respectively, with 13 bases between them. CDR3 in amino acids: CASSEQGTHGYTF. Written as DNA, the CDR3 is TGTGCCAGCAGTGAACAGGGTACTCATGGCTACACCTTC.